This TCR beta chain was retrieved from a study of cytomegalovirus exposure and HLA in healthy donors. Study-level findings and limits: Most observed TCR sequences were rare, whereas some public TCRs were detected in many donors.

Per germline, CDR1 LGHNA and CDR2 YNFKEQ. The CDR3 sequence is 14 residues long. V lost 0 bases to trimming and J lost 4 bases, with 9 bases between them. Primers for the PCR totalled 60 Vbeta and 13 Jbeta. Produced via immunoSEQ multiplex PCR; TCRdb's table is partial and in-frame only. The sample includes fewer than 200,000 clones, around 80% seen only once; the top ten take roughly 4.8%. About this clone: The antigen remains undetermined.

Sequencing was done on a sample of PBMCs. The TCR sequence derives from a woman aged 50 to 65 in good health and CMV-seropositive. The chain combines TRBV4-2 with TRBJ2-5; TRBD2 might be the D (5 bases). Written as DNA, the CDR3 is TGTGCCAGCAGCCAAGATTTAGCGTCAGAGACCCAGTACTTC. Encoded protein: CASSQDLASETQYF.